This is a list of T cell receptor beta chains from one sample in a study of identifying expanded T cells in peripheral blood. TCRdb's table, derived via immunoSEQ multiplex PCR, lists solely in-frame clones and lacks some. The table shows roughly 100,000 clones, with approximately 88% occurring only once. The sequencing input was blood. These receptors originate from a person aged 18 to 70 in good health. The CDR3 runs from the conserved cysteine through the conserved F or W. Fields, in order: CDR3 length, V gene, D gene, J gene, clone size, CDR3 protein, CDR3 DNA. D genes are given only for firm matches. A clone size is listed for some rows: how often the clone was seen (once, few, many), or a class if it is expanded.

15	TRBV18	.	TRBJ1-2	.	CASSPTPDRTGGYTF	TGTGCCAGCTCACCAACCCCGGACAGAACTGGCGGCTACACCTTC
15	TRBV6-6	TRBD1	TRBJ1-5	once	CASTPRTGGIQPQHF	TGTGCCAGCACCCCGAGGACAGGGGGAATTCAGCCCCAGCATTTT
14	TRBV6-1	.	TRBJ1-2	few	CASSGRGINYGYTF	TGTGCCAGCAGTGGCCGGGGGATTAACTATGGCTACACCTTC
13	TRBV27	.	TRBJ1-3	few	CASSLERGNTIYF	TGTGCCAGCAGTTTAGAGAGGGGAAACACCATATATTTT
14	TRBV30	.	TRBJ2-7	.	CAWSRDSNSYEQYF	TGTGCCTGGAGTCGAGACAGCAACTCCTACGAGCAGTACTTC
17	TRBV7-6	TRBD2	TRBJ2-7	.	CASSLRAGREAPYEQYF	TGTGCCAGCAGCTTACGGGCTGGACGGGAGGCCCCCTACGAGCAGTACTTC
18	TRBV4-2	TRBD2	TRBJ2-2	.	CASSQEAGANTNTGELFF	TGTGCCAGCAGCCAAGAAGCGGGGGCCAACACGAACACCGGGGAGCTGTTTTTT
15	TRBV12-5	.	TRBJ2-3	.	CASGLKRGLTDTQYF	TGTGCTAGTGGTTTGAAACGGGGTTTGACAGATACGCAGTATTTT
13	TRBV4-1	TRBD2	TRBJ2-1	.	CASTGTRVYEQFF	TGCGCCAGCACCGGGACTAGAGTTTATGAGCAGTTCTTC
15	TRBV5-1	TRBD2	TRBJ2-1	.	CASSLVDGGNNEQFF	TGCGCCAGCAGCTTGGTGGACGGGGGGAACAATGAGCAGTTCTTC
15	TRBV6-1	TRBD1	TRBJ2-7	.	CASSLRDRGNYEQYF	TGTGCCAGCAGTTTACGGGACAGGGGGAACTACGAGCAGTACTTC
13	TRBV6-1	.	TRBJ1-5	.	CASSEAWTNPQHF	TGTGCCAGCAGTGAAGCTTGGACCAACCCCCAGCATTTT
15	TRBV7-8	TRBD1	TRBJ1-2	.	CASSLHTGGGNGYTF	TGTGCCAGCAGCTTACATACAGGGGGCGGTAATGGCTACACCTTC
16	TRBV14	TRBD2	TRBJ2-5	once	CASSQEAGVFGETQYF	TGTGCCAGCAGCCAAGAAGCGGGGGTCTTTGGGGAGACCCAGTACTTC
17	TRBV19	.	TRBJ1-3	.	CASSTQVGGNSGNTIYF	TGTGCCAGTAGTACCCAAGTAGGGGGGAACTCTGGAAACACCATATATTTT
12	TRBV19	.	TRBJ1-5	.	CASSMGEKPQHF	TGTGCCAGTAGTATGGGGGAAAAGCCCCAGCATTTT
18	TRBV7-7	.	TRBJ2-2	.	CASSSSFGRSANTGELFF	TGTGCCAGCAGCTCCTCTTTCGGACGGTCCGCGAACACCGGGGAGCTGTTTTTT
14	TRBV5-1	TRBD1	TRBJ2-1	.	CASSPGQTYNEQFF	TGCGCCAGCAGCCCGGGACAGACATACAATGAGCAGTTCTTC
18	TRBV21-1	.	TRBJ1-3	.	CASSKRRGSLSSGNTIYF	TGTGCCAGCAGCAAACGACGGGGCAGCCTGAGCTCTGGAAACACCATATATTTT
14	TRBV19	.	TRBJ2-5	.	CASSIYGSQETQYF	TGTGCCAGTAGTATATACGGCAGCCAAGAGACCCAGTACTTC
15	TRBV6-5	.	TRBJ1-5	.	CASSPDSNSNQPQHF	TGTGCCAGCAGTCCGGACAGTAATAGCAATCAGCCCCAGCATTTT
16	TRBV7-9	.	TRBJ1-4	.	CASSLTGSVGQRKLFF	TGTGCCAGCAGCCTAACAGGGTCTGTAGGGCAGAGAAAACTGTTTTTT
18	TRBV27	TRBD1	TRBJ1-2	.	CASSPSGTASYSAYGYTF	TGTGCCAGCAGTCCCTCCGGGACAGCCTCTTACAGCGCCTATGGCTACACCTTC
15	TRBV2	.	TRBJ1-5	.	CASSDLGIADQPQHF	TGTGCCAGCAGTGATCTAGGGATTGCGGATCAGCCCCAGCATTTT
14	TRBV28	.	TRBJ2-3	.	CASSPRDFTDTQYF	TGTGCCAGCAGTCCCAGGGACTTCACAGATACGCAGTATTTT
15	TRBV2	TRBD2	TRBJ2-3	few	CASTGLAGGTDTQYF	TGTGCCAGCACAGGACTAGCGGGAGGGACAGATACGCAGTATTTT
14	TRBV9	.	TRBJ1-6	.	CASSAESRDSPLHF	TGTGCCAGCAGCGCTGAATCTAGGGATTCACCCCTCCACTTT
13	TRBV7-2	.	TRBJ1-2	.	CASSSPGFYGYTF	TGTGCCAGCAGCTCGCCGGGGTTCTATGGCTACACCTTC
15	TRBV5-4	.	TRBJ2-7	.	CASSLGSRGGREQYF	TGTGCCAGCAGCTTGGGTTCCCGTGGCGGCCGCGAGCAGTACTTC
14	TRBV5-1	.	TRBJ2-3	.	CASSSGTSTDTQYF	TGCGCCAGCAGCTCCGGGACTAGCACAGATACGCAGTATTTT
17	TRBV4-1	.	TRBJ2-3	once	CASSQGKKRVPTDTQYF	TGCGCCAGCAGCCAAGGGAAGAAGCGGGTCCCCACAGATACGCAGTATTTT
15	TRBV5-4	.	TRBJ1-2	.	CASSSGTQPNYGYTF	TGTGCCAGCAGCTCCGGGACACAACCTAACTATGGCTACACCTTC
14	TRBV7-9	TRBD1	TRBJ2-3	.	CASSLQGTTDTQYF	TGTGCCAGCAGCCTACAGGGGACCACAGATACGCAGTATTTT
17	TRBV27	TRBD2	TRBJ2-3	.	CASSLRTSGGRTDTQYF	TGTGCCAGCAGTCTCCGGACTAGCGGGGGGCGCACAGATACGCAGTATTTT
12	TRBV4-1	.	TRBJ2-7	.	CASSHYGDEQYF	TGCGCCAGCAGCCACTATGGTGACGAGCAGTACTTC
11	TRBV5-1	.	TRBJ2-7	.	CASMGGIEQYF	TGCGCCAGCATGGGGGGCATCGAGCAGTACTTC
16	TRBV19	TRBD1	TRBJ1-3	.	CASSPRQGASGNTIYF	TGTGCCAGTAGTCCGAGACAGGGGGCGAGCGGAAACACCATATATTTT